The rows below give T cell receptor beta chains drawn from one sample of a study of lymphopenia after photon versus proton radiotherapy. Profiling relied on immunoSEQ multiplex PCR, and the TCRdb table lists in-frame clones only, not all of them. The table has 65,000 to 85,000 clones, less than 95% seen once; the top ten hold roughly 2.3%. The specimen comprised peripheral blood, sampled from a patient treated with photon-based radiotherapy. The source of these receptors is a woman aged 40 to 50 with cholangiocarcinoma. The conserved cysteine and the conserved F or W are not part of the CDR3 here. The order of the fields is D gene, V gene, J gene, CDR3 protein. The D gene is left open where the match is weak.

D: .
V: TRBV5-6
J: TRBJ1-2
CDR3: ASSLIPGAFYGYT

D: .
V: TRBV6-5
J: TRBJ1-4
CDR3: ASSWKGTTNEKLF

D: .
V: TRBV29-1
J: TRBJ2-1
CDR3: SVEDTRGAYNEQF

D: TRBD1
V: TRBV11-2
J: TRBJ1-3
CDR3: ASSARTGSGNTIY

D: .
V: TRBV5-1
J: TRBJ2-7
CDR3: ASSLAGGDGGRMYEQY

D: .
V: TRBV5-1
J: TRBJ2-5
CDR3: ASTKAGTNQETQY

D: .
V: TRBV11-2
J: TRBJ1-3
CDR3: ASSFATSSGNTIY

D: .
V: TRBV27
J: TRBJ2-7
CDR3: ASSFEGMATYEQY

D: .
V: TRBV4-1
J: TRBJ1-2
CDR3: ASSQEDGNYGYT

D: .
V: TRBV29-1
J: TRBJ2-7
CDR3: SAGRGYEQY

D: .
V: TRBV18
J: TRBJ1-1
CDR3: ASVFDRQNTEAF

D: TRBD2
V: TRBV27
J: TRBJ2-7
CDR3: ASSYTGGAYEQY

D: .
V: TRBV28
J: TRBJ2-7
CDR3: ASSLGRGLAGYNEQY

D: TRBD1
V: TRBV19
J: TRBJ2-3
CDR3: ASSIDSTGGNTQY

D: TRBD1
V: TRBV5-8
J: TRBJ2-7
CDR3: ASSLEGQAASEQY

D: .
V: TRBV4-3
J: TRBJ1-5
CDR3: ASSRGHNSNQPQH

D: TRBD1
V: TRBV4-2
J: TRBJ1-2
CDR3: ASSQDPGTGHYGYT

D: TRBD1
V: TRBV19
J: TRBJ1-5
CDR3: ASSIFGGTGNQPQH

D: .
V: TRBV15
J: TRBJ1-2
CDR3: ATSRVTYGYT